Listed below are T cell receptor beta chains from one sample, sequenced in a study of Graves' ophthalmopathy and Graves' hyperthyroidism. TCRdb re-analysed the multiplex PCR reads in MiXCR, keeping a single row per CDR3 protein. The table shows 45,000 to 60,000 distinct CDR3 sequences, with approximately 52% occurring only once. Sequenced sample: peripheral blood. The receptors originated from an adult woman with Graves' ophthalmopathy. CDR3s include the opening cysteine and the closing phenylalanine or tryptophan. D genes are given only for firm matches. Size is omitted from some rows. Given values are once, few, many or a class for expanded clones.

d_call	v_call	j_call	clone_size	cdr3_aa	cdr3_nt
TRBD2	TRBV10-3	TRBJ2-7	NA	CATRGDGGSYEQYF	TGTGCCACCCGGGGGGACGGGGGTTCCTACGAGCAGTACTTC
NA	TRBV20-1	TRBJ2-5	NA	CSARVPGLQETQYF	TGCAGTGCTAGGGTCCCGGGACTCCAAGAGACCCAGTACTTC
TRBD2	TRBV10-3	TRBJ2-1	NA	CATGTSGSNERFF	TGTGCCACCGGGACTAGCGGGAGTAATGAGCGGTTCTTC
TRBD1	TRBV7-3	TRBJ2-5	NA	CASSLDRGQYF	TGTGCCAGCAGCTTGGACAGGGGCCAGTACTTC
NA	TRBV28	TRBJ2-1	many	CASKPYVGNEQFF	TGTGCCAGCAAGCCGTATGTGGGGAATGAGCAGTTCTTC
NA	TRBV5-1	TRBJ2-1	many	CASMWVDNEQFF	TGCGCCAGCATGTGGGTCGACAATGAGCAGTTCTTC
TRBD2	TRBV3-1	TRBJ2-1	NA	CASGPYSGKSSYNEQFF	TGTGCCAGCGGCCCGTATAGCGGGAAGAGCTCCTACAATGAGCAGTTCTTC
NA	TRBV4-3	TRBJ1-2	many	CASSQGTVINYGYTF	TGCGCCAGCAGCCAAGGGACAGTAATTAACTATGGCTACACCTTC
NA	TRBV6-1	TRBJ1-6	many	CASTRGESSPLHF	TGTGCCAGCACCAGGGGAGAAAGCTCACCCCTCCACTTT
NA	TRBV5-1	TRBJ2-7	NA	CASSSGAWNEQYF	TGCGCCAGCAGCTCGGGCGCGTGGAACGAGCAGTACTTC
NA	TRBV7-2	TRBJ2-5	NA	CVSSLTVQETRYF	TGTGTCAGCAGCTTAACAGTCCAAGAGACCCGGTACTTC
NA	TRBV6-6	TRBJ2-2	NA	CATGNPGTGELFF	TGTGCCACGGGGAACCCGGGCACCGGGGAGCTGTTTTTT
NA	TRBV29-1	TRBJ1-4	NA	CSVAGAVNEKLFF	TGCAGCGTAGCCGGGGCCGTTAATGAAAAACTGTTTTTT
NA	TRBV18	TRBJ2-7	many	CASSGTPTYEQYF	TGTGCCAGCTCCGGGACACCTACCTACGAGCAGTACTTC
TRBD2	TRBV11-2	TRBJ2-7	NA	CASSQEPAGAYEQYF	TGTGCCAGCAGCCAAGAACCAGCGGGAGCCTACGAGCAGTACTTC
TRBD1	TRBV11-2	TRBJ1-1	many	CASSLGQGARSTEAFF	TGTGCCAGCAGCTTAGGACAGGGGGCGCGGAGCACTGAAGCTTTCTTT
TRBD2	TRBV28	TRBJ2-7	many	CASRPMTSGNEQYF	TGTGCCAGCAGACCCATGACTAGCGGGAACGAGCAGTACTTC
NA	TRBV7-8	TRBJ1-2	NA	CASSLAGVGGYTF	TGTGCCAGCAGCTTAGCAGGGGTGGGTGGCTACACCTTC
NA	TRBV6-4	TRBJ2-3	NA	CASSDGDGGETDTQYF	TGTGCCAGCAGTGACGGAGACGGAGGGGAAACAGATACGCAGTATTTT
TRBD1	TRBV2	TRBJ2-7	many	CASSFGQGAFYEQYF	TGTGCCAGCAGTTTTGGACAGGGGGCGTTCTACGAGCAGTACTTC
NA	TRBV19	TRBJ1-1	NA	CASSTGRHPNTEAFF	TGTGCCAGTAGTACGGGACGGCACCCGAACACTGAAGCTTTCTTT
TRBD2	TRBV30	TRBJ2-7	few	CAWTGGGRSSYEQYF	TGTGCCTGGACCGGGGGGGGCAGGTCCTCCTACGAGCAGTACTTC
NA	TRBV12-3/TRBV12-4	TRBJ1-5	NA	CASSPGGFQPQHF	TGTGCCAGCAGTCCAGGAGGGTTTCAGCCCCAGCATTTT
NA	TRBV20-1	TRBJ2-7	NA	CSARVGSDEQYF	TGCAGTGCTAGGGTCGGGAGCGACGAGCAGTACTTC
TRBD1	TRBV19	TRBJ2-1	NA	CASSAKQGNEQFF	TGTGCCAGTAGTGCAAAACAGGGGAATGAGCAGTTCTTC
NA	TRBV29-1	TRBJ2-1	once	CSVDRDGTDTQFF	TGCAGCGTTGACAGGGATGGCACAGATACGCAGTTCTTC
TRBD2	TRBV20-1	TRBJ2-7	NA	CSARLADTYEQYF	TGCAGTGCTAGACTAGCGGACACCTACGAGCAGTACTTC
NA	TRBV7-9	TRBJ1-6	NA	CASTPGQRNSPLHF	TGTGCCAGCACCCCCGGACAGCGGAATTCACCCCTCCACTTT
NA	TRBV15	TRBJ1-3	NA	CATSRETASGNTIYF	TGTGCCACCAGCAGGGAAACAGCCTCTGGAAACACCATATATTTT
NA	TRBV10-2	TRBJ1-2	once	CASSEPNRDERGYGYTF	TGCGCCAGCAGTGAACCCAACCGGGACGAGCGTGGGTATGGCTACACCTTC
NA	TRBV6-5	TRBJ2-7	many	CASISGVAHEQYF	TGTGCCAGCATATCGGGGGTAGCCCACGAGCAGTACTTC
NA	TRBV28	TRBJ1-2	once	CASSSDNSNYGYTF	TGTGCCAGCAGTTCAGACAACTCTAACTATGGCTACACCTTC
NA	TRBV7-9	TRBJ1-2	NA	CASSSTGRGYTF	TGTGCCAGCAGCTCTACAGGGCGAGGCTACACCTTC
TRBD1	TRBV15	TRBJ2-5	medium-sized	CATSGQGAPGETQYF	TGTGCCACCTCGGGACAGGGGGCGCCGGGGGAGACCCAGTACTTC
NA	TRBV5-8	TRBJ1-2	many	CASSAGDYGYTF	TGTGCCAGCAGCGCCGGGGACTATGGCTACACCTTC
NA	TRBV11-2	TRBJ2-3	many	CASSLEVARTDTQYF	TGTGCCAGCAGCTTAGAGGTAGCCCGCACAGATACGCAGTATTTT
TRBD2	TRBV20-1	TRBJ2-3	many	CSASTLAGVDTQYF	TGCAGTGCTAGTACGCTAGCGGGAGTCGATACGCAGTATTTT
NA	TRBV19	TRBJ1-2	NA	CASSTGARGSGHSYTF	TGTGCCAGTAGTACCGGAGCTCGGGGATCAGGCCATAGCTACACCTTC
NA	TRBV20-1	TRBJ1-3	few	CSAPRGNTIYF	TGCAGTGCACCCCGTGGAAACACCATATATTTT
TRBD2	TRBV11-2	TRBJ2-7	many	CASSLGRGGYEQYF	TGTGCCAGCAGCTTAGGGAGGGGAGGGTACGAGCAGTACTTC
NA	TRBV29-1	TRBJ2-1	NA	CSSYGGSSYNEQFF	TGCAGCAGTTACGGGGGTAGCTCCTACAATGAGCAGTTCTTC
NA	TRBV6-5	TRBJ1-5	many	CASSPSRGGSNQPQHF	TGTGCCAGCAGTCCCTCCCGGGGCGGTAGCAATCAGCCCCAGCATTTT
NA	TRBV2	TRBJ2-3	many	CASSLSGYTDTQYF	TGTGCCAGCAGTCTTAGCGGATACACAGATACGCAGTATTTT
TRBD2	TRBV6-5	TRBJ2-3	many	CASSYSRESTDTQYF	TGTGCCAGCAGTTACTCGCGGGAGAGCACAGATACGCAGTATTTT
NA	TRBV7-9	TRBJ2-5	many	CASSFGTGSETQYF	TGTGCCAGCAGCTTCGGGACGGGCTCGGAGACCCAGTACTTC
TRBD1	TRBV7-2	TRBJ1-1	NA	CASSREGANTEAFF	TGTGCCAGCAGCCGAGAGGGGGCTAACACTGAAGCTTTCTTT
TRBD2	TRBV6-5	TRBJ2-2	NA	CASSYYFGGSGSPGELFF	TGTGCCAGCAGTTACTATTTTGGGGGTAGCGGGAGCCCCGGGGAGCTGTTTTTT
NA	TRBV20-1	TRBJ2-6	many	CSAQAPASGANVLTF	TGCAGTGCCCAGGCCCCCGCATCTGGGGCCAACGTCCTGACTTTC
NA	TRBV28	TRBJ2-5	NA	CASRHRALRYQETQYF	TGTGCCAGCAGACACCGGGCCCTCCGCTACCAAGAGACCCAGTACTTC
NA	TRBV9	TRBJ2-1	many	CASSVGGGGYNEQFF	TGTGCCAGCAGCGTAGGAGGGGGGGGGTACAATGAGCAGTTCTTC
NA	TRBV9	TRBJ1-2	few	CASSVSSQRTSYTF	TGTGCCAGCAGCGTATCCTCACAGAGGACTAGCTACACCTTC
NA	TRBV2	TRBJ1-3	many	CASSGISGTTIYF	TGTGCCAGCAGTGGCATTTCCGGAACCACCATATATTTT
TRBD1	TRBV2	TRBJ1-2	once	CASSRDRRSLGYTF	TGTGCCAGCAGCCGGGACAGAAGATCCCTTGGCTACACCTTC
NA	TRBV7-2	TRBJ2-1	medium-sized	CASSLTPEQFF	TGTGCCAGCAGCTTAACGCCGGAGCAGTTCTTC
NA	TRBV25-1	TRBJ1-6	NA	CASSEGAEQSPLHF	TGTGCCAGCAGTGAAGGCGCGGAGCAATCACCCCTCCACTTT